Each of the 28 T cell receptor beta chains below was sequenced from the same sample in a study of blood T cell repertoires in COVID-19. This table comes from immunoSEQ multiplex PCR, and its TCRdb copy is limited to in-frame clones, with some not included. The sample consists of 250,000 to 300,000 clones, 80% to 90% of them appearing once. The sequencing input was peripheral blood. All receptors derive from a woman in her seventies with COVID-19, enrolled during active disease.

This clone was observed a few times. CDR3 DNA sequence: TGTGCCAGCAGCCCCACCGGGGGTAACACTGAAGCTTTCTTT. Translated: CASSPTGGNTEAFF. The gene calls are TRBV7-3 and TRBJ1-1; TRBD1 might be the D (5 bases). CDR1 SGHTA and CDR2 FQGTGA come from the germline V gene. This CDR3 is 14 amino acids long. With 5 bases removed from V and 2 bases from J, the gap between germline ends came to 12 bases.

This chain connects TRBV2 to TRBJ2-1; TRBD2 agrees at 7 bases. CDR1 SNHLY and CDR2 FYNNEI come from the germline V gene. The V segment lost 6 bases and the J segment 9 bases; nucleotides outside the gene matches: 14. This CDR3 comprises 15 residues. The CDR3 loop is CASRVDPAGAGEQFF. In DNA, the CDR3 is TGTGCCAGCAGAGTCGACCCGGCGGGAGCTGGTGAGCAGTTCTTC.

The chain is built from TRBV30 and TRBJ1-5; TRBD1 agrees at 11 bases. Per germline, CDR1 GTSNPN and CDR2 SVGIG (reference sequence). After removal of 3 bases from V and 6 bases from J, the junction contained 1 base not matched to a gene. The CDR3 is 13 residues long. This chain's CDR3 is CAWSGTGGQPQHF. The CDR3 coding sequence is TGTGCCTGGAGCGGGACAGGGGGTCAGCCCCAGCATTTT.

The chain joins TRBV5-1 to TRBJ1-4, with 8 positions matching TRBD1. Germline CDR1 reads SGHRS; CDR2 reads YFSETQ. The CDR3 sequence is 17 residues long. The trim removed 4 bases at V and 4 bases at J, leaving 12 bases unmatched. The CDR3 sequence: CASSPGTGNAVNEKLFF. The CDR3 DNA reads TGCGCCAGCAGCCCGGGGACAGGAAACGCTGTTAATGAAAAACTGTTTTTT. The whole variable domain, filled in from reference TRBV5-1 and TRBJ1-4, reads KAGVTQTPRYLIKTRGQQVTLSCSPISGHRSVSWYQQTPGQGLQFLFEYFSETQRNKGNFPGRFSGRQFSNSRSEMNVSTLELGDSALYLCASSPGTGNAVNEKLFFGSGTQLSVL.

This rearrangement joins TRBV27 to TRBJ2-1; D is perhaps TRBD2 (5 bases). V was cut by 8 bases and J by 6 bases, with 23 bases left in between. Germline V gene sequence: CDR1 MNHEY, CDR2 SMNVEV (reference sequence). There are 16 residues in the CDR3. The CDR3 protein is CASGIRARTSFNEQFF. In DNA, the CDR3 is TGTGCCAGCGGTATCCGGGCGAGGACTTCGTTCAATGAGCAGTTCTTC.

The chain uses TRBV6-6 and TRBJ2-5, with TRBD2 matching over 9 bases. CDR1 is MNHNY, CDR2 SVGAGI, per germline (reference sequence). The CDR3 extends over 15 amino acids. J gave up 3 bases and V 5 bases, and 7 bases lay outside the gene matches. CDR3: CASSRLTSGKETQYF. CDR3 sequence (DNA): TGTGCCAGCAGTCGCCTGACTAGCGGAAAAGAGACCCAGTACTTC.

The rearrangement joins TRBV12-3 or TRBV12-4 to TRBJ2-1; the D gene is possibly TRBD1 (6 bases). Trimming left V 3 bases short and J 9 bases short, with 12 bases between. This CDR3 region has 13 residues. In nucleotides, the CDR3 is TGTGCCAGCAGTTTGAGGGGGTTAGGTGAGCAGTTCTTC. Protein: CASSLRGLGEQFF.

This rearrangement joins TRBV27 to TRBJ1-5; 8 bases fit TRBD1. There are 16 residues in the CDR3. The trim removed 11 bases at V and 2 bases at J, leaving 14 bases unmatched. CDR1 MNHEY and CDR2 SMNVEV come from the germline V gene (reference sequence). As DNA, the CDR3 is TGTGCCGGAGGGACAGGCGATATTAGGGGCAATCAGCCCCAGCATTTT. Translated, it gives CAGGTGDIRGNQPQHF.

Regarding this clone: Compared with germline, one end of the junction differs, possibly owing to a read error. The chain is built from TRBV18 and TRBJ1-1, with D perhaps matching TRBD1 (5 bases). Germline values: CDR1 KGHSH, CDR2 LQKENI. The CDR3 runs to 16 residues. CDR3 sequence (DNA): TGTGCCAGCTCCCCACTGAAGGGGTCTACGAATACTGAAGCTTTCTTT. Translated: CASSPLKGSTNTEAFF.

The rearrangement joins TRBV4-3 to TRBJ2-1, with 8 bases identical to TRBD1. The CDR3 totals 14 residues. V trimming: 6 bases; J trimming: 13 bases; junction bases outside the gene matches: 14. Looked up from germline, CDR1 is LGHNA and CDR2 is YSLEER. As DNA, the CDR3 is TGCGCCAGCAGTCGTAGGTTATCAGGGGGCGAACAGTTCTTC. This sequence encodes CASSRRLSGGEQFF.

This clone has only one observation. The V gene is TRBV19, the J gene TRBJ2-3; 8 positions agree with TRBD2. The CDR3 sequence is 13 residues long. CDR1 LNHDA and CDR2 SQIVND come from the germline V gene (reference sequence). V was pared by 7 bases and J by 10 bases, with 10 bases of the junction left unmatched. The CDR3 DNA sequence: TGTGCCAGTAAGGCGGGGGGCGATTTCCCGCAGTATTTT. Translated: CASKAGGDFPQYF.

The chain links TRBV3-1 (or the pseudogene TRBV3-2) to TRBJ1-2, with 11 nucleotides matching TRBD1. After removal of 4 bases from V and 0 bases from J, the junction contained 4 bases not matched to a gene. This CDR3 comprises 16 residues. Looked up from germline, CDR1 is LGHDT and CDR2 is YNNKEL (reference sequence). The DNA for the CDR3 is TGTGCCAGCAGCCTCGGGGGACAGGGGGCTAACTATGGCTACACCTTC. Amino acid sequence: CASSLGGQGANYGYTF.

The chain has TRBV23-1 and TRBJ1-3; 8 nucleotides line up with TRBD1. TRBV23-1 is placed among ORFs of uncertain function. J lost 0 bases, V lost 2 bases, and 24 bases had no gene match. The CDR3 has 23 amino acids. The CDR3 nucleotides are TGCGCCAGCAGTCAACCCCACAACCGAGAGCGGGACAGGCTATATTTCTCTGGAAACACCATATATTTT. Protein: CASSQPHNRERDRLYFSGNTIYF.

The chain employs TRBV7-9 and TRBJ1-1; the D gene is possibly TRBD1 (6 bases). CDR1 SEHNR and CDR2 FQNEAQ come from the germline V gene (reference sequence). Trimming pared 5 bases from V and 4 bases from J, leaving 14 bases between. The CDR3 contains 14 residues. The CDR3 spells CASSPEGRGTEAFF. The DNA of the CDR3 is TGTGCCAGCAGCCCCGAGGGCAGGGGCACTGAAGCTTTCTTT.

The V call is TRBV5-5, the J call TRBJ2-1; D remains ambiguous. V was pared by 4 bases and J by 3 bases, with 11 bases between. The length of the CDR3 is 14 residues. Germline V CDR1 and CDR2: SGHKS, YYEKEE (reference sequence). This chain's CDR3 is CASSPGANYNEQFF. Written as DNA, the CDR3 is TGTGCCAGCAGCCCAGGCGCCAACTACAATGAGCAGTTCTTC.

This chain joins TRBV7-4 and TRBJ2-3; D is possibly TRBD2 (7 bases). V lost 4 bases, J lost 4 bases, and 21 bases lay in between. The length of the CDR3 is 17 residues. Germline V gene sequence: CDR1 SGHVT, CDR2 SQSDAQ. The CDR3 loop is CASSYRNCGGAADTQYF. DNA for the CDR3: TGTGCCAGCAGCTACCGCAATTGCGGGGGCGCCGCAGATACGCAGTATTTT. The whole variable domain, remainder taken from reference TRBV7-4 and TRBJ2-3, is GAGVSQSPRYKVAKRGRDVALRCDSISGHVTLYWYRQTLGQGSEVLTYSQSDAQRDKSGRPSGRFSAERPERSVSTLKIQRTEQGDSAVYLCASSYRNCGGAADTQYFGPGTRLTVL.

The chain has TRBV19 and TRBJ1-2; 9 bases line up with TRBD1. This CDR3 has 13 residues. Germline V CDR1 and CDR2: LNHDA, SQIVND (reference sequence). The J segment lost 6 bases and the V segment lost 8 bases, leaving 7 bases of the junction unmatched. CDR3 loop: CASQGQGRNGYTF. The CDR3 DNA is TGTGCCAGTCAAGGACAGGGGCGAAATGGCTACACCTTC.

DNA for the CDR3: TGTGCCAGTAGTAGGACAGGGAGAGGCACTGAAGCTTTCTTT. Translated, it gives CASSRTGRGTEAFF. The V gene is TRBV19, the J gene TRBJ1-1, with 8 bases that match TRBD1. Germline CDR1 reads LNHDA; CDR2 reads SQIVND (reference sequence). Germline trimming cut 4 bases from V and 4 bases from J; bases unmatched to any gene: 5. The CDR3 contains 14 residues.

The J gene is TRBJ2-5, the V gene TRBV20-1, with 8 nucleotides matching TRBD2. Germline V gene lookup returns CDR1 DFQATT and CDR2 SNEGSKA (reference sequence). With V trimmed by 7 bases and J by 3 bases, 1 base remained unmatched. There are 11 residues in the CDR3. CDR3 nucleotides: TGCAGTGTAGCGGGGAAAGAGACCCAGTACTTC. Residues: CSVAGKETQYF.

J is TRBJ2-7 and V is TRBV2; 7 nucleotides agree with TRBD2. The CDR3 has 12 residues. Germline V gives CDR1 SNHLY, CDR2 FYNNEI. Trimming removed 8 bases from V and 4 bases from J; junction bases left unmatched: 5. The DNA for the CDR3 is TGTGCCAGCTCCCTAGCGGCATACGAGCAGTACTTC. Translation gives CASSLAAYEQYF.

The CDR3 here is CASSFAGTSDEQYF. CDR3 coding DNA: TGTGCCAGCAGCTTTGCAGGGACTTCTGACGAGCAGTACTTC. The chain combines TRBV11-2 with TRBJ2-7, with a possible D match to TRBD2 (6 bases). Per germline, CDR1 SGHAT and CDR2 FQNNGV. The CDR3 is made up of 14 amino acids. Trimming took off 3 bases at V and 5 bases at J, with 14 bases between the two ends. Full variable domain (rest looked up from reference TRBV11-2 and TRBJ2-7): EAGVAQSPRYKIIEKRQSVAFWCNPISGHATLYWYQQILGQGPKLLIQFQNNGVVDDSQLPKDRFSAERLKGVDSTLKIQPAKLEDSAVYLCASSFAGTSDEQYFGPGTRLTVT.

The J gene is TRBJ2-7, the V gene TRBV5-6, with D unresolved. Germline loops: CDR1 SGHDT, CDR2 YYEEEE. This CDR3 comprises 13 residues. V lost 4 bases and J 6 bases, leaving 14 bases between the germline ends. In DNA, the CDR3 is TGTGCCAGCAGCGACCTTGGAGCTTCCGAGCAGTACTTC. Translating gives CASSDLGASEQYF.

The gene calls are TRBV5-1 and TRBJ2-1; 7 bases map to TRBD1. With 0 bases clipped from V and 4 bases from J, the junction kept 4 bases outside the gene matches. The CDR3 extends over 15 amino acids. Germline-derived CDR1 and CDR2 are SGHRS and YFSETQ. DNA of the CDR3: TGCGCCAGCAGCTTGGTAGGGGGCAGGTACAATGAGCAGTTCTTC. Protein product: CASSLVGGRYNEQFF.

The gene calls are TRBV18 and TRBJ2-2; the D is unclear. CDR1 is KGHSH and CDR2 is LQKENI in the germline V gene. The germline V and J ends were trimmed by 3 bases and 0 bases, with 8 bases remaining between them. CDR3 length equals 15 residues. The CDR3 region has the DNA TGTGCCAGCTCACCCGGCGGAACGAACACCGGGGAGCTGTTTTTT. This translates into CASSPGGTNTGELFF. The full variable domain, its missing parts supplied by reference TRBV18 and TRBJ2-2, is NAGVMQNPRHLVRRRGQEARLRCSPMKGHSHVYWYRQLPEEGLKFMVYLQKENIIDESGMPKERFSAEFPKEGPSILRIQQVVRGDSAAYFCASSPGGTNTGELFFGEGSRLTVL.

The chain has TRBV19 and TRBJ1-3, with D unresolved. This CDR3 comprises 13 residues. V was shortened by 5 bases and J by 8 bases, with 13 bases between the two germline ends. CDR1 is LNHDA and CDR2 is SQIVND in the germline V gene (reference sequence). The CDR3, as DNA: TGTGCCAGTAGTCCGCGAACGGGAGACACCATATATTTT. Protein product: CASSPRTGDTIYF. The complete variable domain, with remaining parts taken from reference TRBV19 and TRBJ1-3, reads DGGITQSPKYLFRKEGQNVTLSCEQNLNHDAMYWYRQDPGQGLRLIYYSQIVNDFQKGDIAEGYSVSREKKESFPLTVTSAQKNPTAFYLCASSPRTGDTIYFGEGSWLTVV.

The sample holds a few counts of this clone. The V gene is TRBV3-1 (or the pseudogene TRBV3-2), the J gene TRBJ1-2, with TRBD1 as a possible D gene (5 bases). Trimming shortened V by 1 base and J by 7 bases, and 10 bases separated the two germline ends. From germline, CDR1 is LGHDT and CDR2 YNNKEL (reference sequence). The CDR3 has 13 amino acids. DNA of the CDR3: TGTGCCAGCAGCCAAGGGCGGGGCCCTGGCTACACCTTC. Translating gives CASSQGRGPGYTF.

The chain couples TRBV10-3 to TRBJ2-1, with TRBD2 identical over 9 bases. The CDR3 is made up of 15 amino acids. V dropped 6 bases and J dropped 5; count of bases not matched to a gene: 8. The germline V gene has CDR1 ENHRY and CDR2 SYGVKD. This chain's CDR3 is CAISLGASGDNEQFF. CDR3 in DNA: TGTGCCATCAGCCTAGGGGCTAGCGGGGACAATGAGCAGTTCTTC.

This rearrangement joins TRBV9 to TRBJ2-5; a possible D gene is TRBD2 (5 bases). The germline V and J ends were trimmed by 0 bases and 5 bases, with 20 bases remaining between them. Germline V CDR1 and CDR2: SGDLS, YYNGEE. CDR3 size: 17 residues. The CDR3 DNA is TGTGCCAGCAGCGTAGCGTCCAGCGGTCACAGAGGGGAGACCCAGTACTTC. Protein product: CASSVASSGHRGETQYF.